This T cell receptor beta chain was sequenced for a study of cytomegalovirus exposure and HLA in healthy donors. Worth noting for this clone: Antigen specificity is unknown.

PCR primers comprised 60 Vbeta and 13 Jbeta primers. Per the original data handling: Unique TCR beta chains numbered 80 million to 95 million in a later analysis, with roughly 10 million shared. The method was immunoSEQ multiplex PCR; TCRdb's version includes in-frame clones alone and lacks a portion of them. Clone size and V and J calls were adopted from that table, with D and trimming inferred from the DNA. The table records about 140,000 clones, over 75% of them present only once. The V end lost 2 bases, the J end lost 7 bases, and 17 bases lay between the germline ends. The CDR3 contains 15 residues. Germline V gene data show CDR1 as KGHSH and CDR2 as LQKENI. General observations from the study: Donors were assumed by presence/absence analyses to have roughly uniform sequencing depth.

The TCR sequence derives from a woman in her forties or fifties in good health and CMV-seropositive. The specimen sequenced was PBMCs. This sequence joins TRBV18 and TRBJ2-5, with D maybe TRBD2 (7 bases). CDR3 DNA sequence: TGTGCCAGCTCACCATTAGTTACGGGGGGCGGGACCCAGTACTTC. Encoded protein: CASSPLVTGGGTQYF.